This entry lists 18 T cell receptor beta chains sequenced from one sample in a study of T cell changes during pregnancy in multiple sclerosis. Data came from immunoSEQ multiplex PCR; TCRdb stores just in-frame clones and leaves some out. The table has roughly 88,000 clones, around 90% seen once. The sequences come from peripheral blood, collected in the first trimester of pregnancy. Every receptor here comes from a female donor with multiple sclerosis, enrolled in a pregnancy study.

On this clone itself: The junction departs from the called germline gene at one end, perhaps through a read error. The chain couples TRBV7-2 to TRBJ1-5, with D unresolved. Germline-derived CDR1 and CDR2 are SGHTA and FQGNSA. The CDR3 sequence is 15 residues long. The CDR3 region is CASSIAGGNNQPQHF. As DNA, the CDR3 is TGTGCCAGCAGCATAGCGGGAGGGAATAATCAGCCCCAGCATTTT.

The V call is TRBV18, the J call TRBJ1-4, with D unresolved. Looked up from germline, CDR1 is KGHSH and CDR2 is LQKENI. The CDR3 sequence is 15 residues long. V lost 1 base, J lost 3 bases, and 9 bases lay in between. The CDR3 here is CASSPRGSSNEKLFF. The CDR3 DNA reads TGTGCCAGCTCACCACGTGGCAGTTCTAATGAAAAACTGTTTTTT.

The V call is TRBV5-8, the J call TRBJ2-7, with 7 nucleotides matching TRBD1. The V and J ends lost 1 base and 3 bases, in that order; junction bases with no gene match: 7. Germline V gene data show CDR1 as SGHTS and CDR2 as YDEGEE. The CDR3 loop spans 15 amino acids. In DNA, the CDR3 is TGTGCCAGCAGCTTGAGGGGACAGTCGGGCTACGAGCAGTACTTC. Amino acids: CASSLRGQSGYEQYF.

This sequence joins TRBV28 and TRBJ1-2, with a weak D call TRBD1 (5 bases). Between the trimmed V and J ends, which lost 6 bases and 4 bases, there was a span of 15 bases. Germline CDR1 is MDHEN and CDR2 is SYDVKM. The length of the CDR3 is 14 residues. CDR3 nucleotide sequence: TGTGCCAGCAGCGACAGACTGGTCGTCTATGGCTACACCTTC. Its protein product is CASSDRLVVYGYTF.

V usage is TRBV23-1 and J usage is TRBJ2-7; TRBD1 agrees at 9 bases. TRBV23-1 is given ORF status, its function remaining uncertain. J gave up 3 bases and V 3 bases, and 3 bases lay outside the gene matches. The CDR3 has 14 residues. DNA of the CDR3: TGCGCCAGCAGTCAGACAGGGGGTAGCTACGAGCAGTACTTC. It specifies CASSQTGGSYEQYF.

This sequence joins TRBV15 and TRBJ1-5; a possible D gene is TRBD1 (5 bases). V was trimmed by 2 bases and J by 5 bases, leaving 10 bases between them. The CDR3 totals 14 residues. Germline V gene sequence: CDR1 LNHNV, CDR2 YYDKDF (reference sequence). The CDR3 region is CATSRPGSDQPQHF. CDR3 in DNA: TGTGCCACCAGCAGACCAGGGTCGGATCAGCCCCAGCATTTT.

The V call is TRBV4-2, the J call TRBJ1-1; D ambiguous. The CDR3 extends over 13 amino acids. Germline lookup yields CDR1 LGHNA and CDR2 YNFKEQ. Between the trimmed V and J ends, which lost 0 bases and 6 bases, there was a span of 8 bases. The CDR3 region has the DNA TGTGCCAGCAGCCAAGATCGCGTGGCTGAAGCTTTCTTT. It is translated as CASSQDRVAEAFF.

The V gene is TRBV9, the J gene TRBJ2-7, with D possibly being TRBD1 (6 bases). This CDR3 region has 16 residues. The germline CDR1 and CDR2 sequences are SGDLS and YYNGEE. Deletions cut 2 bases from V and 4 bases from J, with 19 bases between. The CDR3 loop is CASSVTPQGMGYEQYF. CDR3 coding DNA: TGTGCCAGCAGCGTTACTCCACAGGGTATGGGGTACGAGCAGTACTTC. Combining the CDR3 with reference TRBV9 and TRBJ2-7 gives the whole variable domain DSGVTQTPKHLITATGQRVTLRCSPRSGDLSVYWYQQSLDQGLQFLIQYYNGEERAKGNILERFSAQQFPDLHSELNLSSLELGDSALYFCASSVTPQGMGYEQYFGPGTRLTVT.

The rearrangement links TRBV7-9 to TRBJ1-5, with D maybe TRBD1 (6 bases). The CDR3 has 16 residues. The V end lost 0 bases, the J end lost 2 bases, and 11 bases lay between the germline ends. Germline V gene data show CDR1 as SEHNR and CDR2 as FQNEAQ (reference sequence). The CDR3 DNA sequence: TGTGCCAGCAGCTTAGCGGGGGGGGGCGGCAATCAGCCCCAGCATTTT. This codes for CASSLAGGGGNQPQHF.

The chain combines TRBV5-1 with TRBJ2-3, with 8 bases lining up with TRBD1. This CDR3 comprises 14 residues. V shed 8 bases and J 2 bases; nucleotides not matched to a gene: 7. From germline, CDR1 is SGHRS and CDR2 YFSETQ. The CDR3 loop is CASRRDRNTDTQYF. CDR3 coding DNA: TGCGCCAGTAGAAGGGACAGGAACACAGATACGCAGTATTTT.

The CDR3 loop reads CASSVAFSGNTIYF. In DNA, the CDR3 is TGTGCCAGCAGCGTAGCTTTCTCCGGAAACACCATATATTTT. The rearrangement uses TRBV9 and TRBJ1-3; D remains unclear. Germline V CDR1 and CDR2: SGDLS, YYNGEE. The CDR3 is 14 residues long. Between the trimmed V and J ends, which lost 0 bases and 4 bases, there was a span of 8 bases.

The rearrangement uses TRBV7-8 and TRBJ1-1; D remains ambiguous. CDR3 length equals 15 residues. Per germline, CDR1 SGHVS and CDR2 FQNEAQ. The ends were cut back, 1 base at V and 1 base at J, with 10 bases in the middle. The chain's CDR3 is CASSLEPGRNTEAFF. The CDR3 bases are TGTGCCAGCAGCTTAGAACCGGGAAGGAACACTGAAGCTTTCTTT.

V usage is TRBV13 and J usage is TRBJ2-5; a weak D match, TRBD1 (5 bases). Germline V CDR1 and CDR2: PRHDT, FYEKMQ (reference sequence). This CDR3 spans 14 amino acids. V lost 7 bases to trimming and J lost 0 bases, with 12 bases between them. The CDR3 loop is CASTFTGDQETQYF. The CDR3 bases are TGTGCCAGCACCTTCACAGGTGACCAAGAGACCCAGTACTTC.

This chain connects TRBV2 to TRBJ2-7, with 9 bases matching TRBD2. The V segment lost 7 bases and the J segment 6 bases; nucleotides outside the gene matches: 16. Germline V CDR1 and CDR2: SNHLY, FYNNEI. The CDR3 loop spans 16 amino acids. CDR3 sequence (DNA): TGTGCCAGCATTGTAGCACCTAGCGGGACACACGGCGAGCAGTACTTC. It encodes CASIVAPSGTHGEQYF.

A few counts support this clone. The rearrangement uses TRBV30 and TRBJ1-1, with D possibly matching TRBD1 (6 bases). V was trimmed by 3 bases and J by 4 bases, leaving 12 bases between them. Germline CDR1 GTSNPN, CDR2 SVGIG (reference sequence). The CDR3 is 13 residues long. The CDR3 here is CAWSVTGITEAFF. The DNA for the CDR3 is TGTGCCTGGAGCGTCACAGGGATCACTGAAGCTTTCTTT.

The V and J genes are TRBV11-2 and TRBJ1-1, with TRBD1 identical over 7 bases. This CDR3 has 15 amino acids. Germline loops: CDR1 SGHAT, CDR2 FQNNGV. V shed 5 bases, J shed 1 base, and the junction held 7 bases outside the gene matches. CDR3 protein: CASSPGTAGNTEAFF. CDR3 sequence (DNA): TGTGCCAGCAGCCCCGGGACAGCGGGGAACACTGAAGCTTTCTTT.

The rearrangement links TRBV27 to TRBJ1-2, with D possibly TRBD1 on 5 matching bases. Trimming stripped 2 bases from V and 3 bases from J, with 13 bases between. Germline V CDR1 and CDR2: MNHEY, SMNVEV (reference sequence). This CDR3 has 15 amino acids. CDR3: CASSLGSGKHYGYTF. CDR3 nucleotides: TGTGCCAGCAGTTTAGGGTCAGGGAAGCACTATGGCTACACCTTC.

The chain carries TRBV7-7 and TRBJ2-3; D possibly corresponds to TRBD2 (5 bases). This CDR3 spans 17 amino acids. Trimming took off 5 bases at V and 0 bases at J, with 18 bases between the two ends. Germline lookup yields CDR1 SSHAT and CDR2 FNYEAQ (reference sequence). Here the CDR3 reads CASSPTAGISSTDTQYF. The DNA for the CDR3 is TGTGCCAGCAGCCCTACGGCGGGTATTTCTAGCACAGATACGCAGTATTTT.